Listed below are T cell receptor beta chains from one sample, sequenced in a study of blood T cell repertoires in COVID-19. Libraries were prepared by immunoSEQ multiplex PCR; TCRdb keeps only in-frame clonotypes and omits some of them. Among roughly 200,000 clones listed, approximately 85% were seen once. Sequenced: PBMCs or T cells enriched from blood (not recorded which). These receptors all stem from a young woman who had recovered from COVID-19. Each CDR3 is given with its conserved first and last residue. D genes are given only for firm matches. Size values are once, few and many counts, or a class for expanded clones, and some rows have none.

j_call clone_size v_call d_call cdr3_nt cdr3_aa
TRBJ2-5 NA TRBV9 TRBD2 TGTGCCAGCAGTGACCTAGCGGGCACCAAAGAGACCCAGTACTTC CASSDLAGTKETQYF
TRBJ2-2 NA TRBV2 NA TGTGCCAGCAGAATCGAGAGCACCGGGGAGCTGTTTTTT CASRIESTGELFF
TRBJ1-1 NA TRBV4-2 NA TGTGCCAGCAGCCATGGGACAATGAACACTGAAGCTTTCTTT CASSHGTMNTEAFF
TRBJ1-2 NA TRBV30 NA TGTGCCTGGAACAGACCGGACAGCTTGCCCTATGGCTACACCTTC CAWNRPDSLPYGYTF
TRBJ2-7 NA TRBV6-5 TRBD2 TGTGCCAGCAGTCATTCGACTAGCGGGAGCGACGAGCAGTACTTC CASSHSTSGSDEQYF
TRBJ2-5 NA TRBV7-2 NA TGTGCCAGCAGCTTACGGAGCGGCCAAGAGACCCAGTACTTC CASSLRSGQETQYF
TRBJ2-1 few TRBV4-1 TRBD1 TGCGCCAGCAGCCGGGGGACAGGGAGGTTTGCTGACCCACATGAGCAGTTCTTC CASSRGTGRFADPHEQFF
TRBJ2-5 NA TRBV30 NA TGTGCCTGCAGCGTGGTGGGGCAGCAAGAGACCCAGTACTTC CACSVVGQQETQYF
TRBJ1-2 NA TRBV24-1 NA TGTGCCACCAGTGATGCGGGGAGGTTCTCTGGCTACACCTTC CATSDAGRFSGYTF
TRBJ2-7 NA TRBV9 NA TGTGCCAGCAGCGTAGGAGGTTCCTACGAGCAGTACTTC CASSVGGSYEQYF
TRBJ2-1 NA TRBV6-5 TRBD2 TGTGCCAGCAGGGTGCTAGCGGTCCATGAGCAGTTCTTC CASRVLAVHEQFF
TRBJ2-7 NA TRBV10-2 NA TGCGCCAGCAGCTCCTCGGGATACGAGCAGTACTTC CASSSSGYEQYF
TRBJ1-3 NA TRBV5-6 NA TGTGCCAGCAGCTTGGATGGTATGGTCTCGAGGGACACCATATATTTT CASSLDGMVSRDTIYF
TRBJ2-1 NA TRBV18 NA TGTGCCAGCTCACCTCAGACAGCCACCTACAATGAGCAGTTCTTC CASSPQTATYNEQFF
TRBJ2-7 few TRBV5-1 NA TGCGCCAGCAGCGTAGAGGTTCGGGCGGGTATAAAACCCCCCACCGAGCAGTACTTC CASSVEVRAGIKPPTEQYF
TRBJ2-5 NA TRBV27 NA TGTGCCAGCAGTTCCGCAGGATTACAAGAGACCCAGTACTTC CASSSAGLQETQYF
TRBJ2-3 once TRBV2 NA TGTGCCAGCAGTGTGTCGCGGGATTCTAGGCAGTATTTT CASSVSRDSRQYF
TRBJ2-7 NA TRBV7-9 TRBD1 TGTGCCAGCAGCTTAGGAGGGACAGTACTAACCGAGCAGTACTTC CASSLGGTVLTEQYF
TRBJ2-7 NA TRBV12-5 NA TGTGCTAGTGGTTGTAAACGGTCCGACTACGAGCAGTACTTC CASGCKRSDYEQYF
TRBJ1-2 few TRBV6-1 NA TGTGCCAGCAGTGACCCGGACAGTGGCAGTACCTTC CASSDPDSGSTF
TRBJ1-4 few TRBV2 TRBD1 TGTGCCAGCAGTCGAGGACAGGGGGGTGAAAAACTGTTTTTT CASSRGQGGEKLFF
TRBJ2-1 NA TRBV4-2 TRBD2 TGTGCCAGCAGCCCAGAGCGGGAAAGCTCCTACAATGAGCAGTTCTTC CASSPERESSYNEQFF
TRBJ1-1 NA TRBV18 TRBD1 TGTGCCAGCTCACCCCCCGGACAGGGTTTGAAGTCTGAAGCTTTCTTT CASSPPGQGLKSEAFF
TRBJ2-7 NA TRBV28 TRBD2 TGTGCCAGCGGCATAGCGGGAATAACCTACGAGCAGTACTTC CASGIAGITYEQYF
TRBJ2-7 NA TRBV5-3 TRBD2 TGTGCCAGAAGCTTGACACTAGCGGGAGACGAGCAGTACTTC CARSLTLAGDEQYF
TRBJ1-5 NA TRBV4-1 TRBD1 TGCGCCAGCAGCCAATTCCACAGGGGGGGAGATCAGCCCCAGCATTTT CASSQFHRGGDQPQHF
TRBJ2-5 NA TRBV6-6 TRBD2 TGTGCCAGCAGCTTCTGGCGGGGGAAGTACCAAGAGACCCAGTACTTC CASSFWRGKYQETQYF
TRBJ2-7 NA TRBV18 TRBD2 TGTGCCAGCTCCCCCACTAGCGGGGGTTCCTACGAGCAGTACTTC CASSPTSGGSYEQYF
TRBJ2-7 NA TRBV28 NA TGTGCCAGCAGTCCACAGGGACGGACCCTCGAGCAGTACTTC CASSPQGRTLEQYF
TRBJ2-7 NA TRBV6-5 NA TGTGCCAGCAGGGGATGGGGCGAGTACTACGAGCAGTACTTC CASRGWGEYYEQYF
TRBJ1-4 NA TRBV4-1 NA TGCGCCAGCAGCCAAACCCCTGAGGAAAAACTGTTTTTT CASSQTPEEKLFF
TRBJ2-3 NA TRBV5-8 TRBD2 TGTGCCAGCAGCCCGGGACTAGCGCTCACAGATACGCAGTATTTT CASSPGLALTDTQYF
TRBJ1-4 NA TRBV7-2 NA TGTGCCAGCAGCCCCGCCGCAGGGGATCTTGGAAAACTGTTTTTT CASSPAAGDLGKLFF
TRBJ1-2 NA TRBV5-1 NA TGCGCCAGCAGCACCCGGACAGACAATGGCTACACCTTC CASSTRTDNGYTF
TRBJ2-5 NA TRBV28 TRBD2 TGTGCCAGCAGTCCCCAGGGACTAGCGGGAGAGGAGACCCAGTACTTC CASSPQGLAGEETQYF
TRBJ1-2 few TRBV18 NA TGTGCCAGCTCACCTTCAGGAAGACCGAACTATGGCTACACCTTC CASSPSGRPNYGYTF
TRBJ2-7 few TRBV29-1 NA TGCAGCGTTGTTTTGAGCTCCTACGAGCAGTACTTC CSVVLSSYEQYF
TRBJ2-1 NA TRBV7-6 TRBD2 TGTGCCAGCAGCTTATCAGCGGGAGCCTACAATGAGCAGTTCTTC CASSLSAGAYNEQFF
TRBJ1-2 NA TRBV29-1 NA TGCAGCGTTTACGGGGGGGCGGGCTATGGCTACACCTTC CSVYGGAGYGYTF
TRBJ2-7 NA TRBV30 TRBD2 TGTGCCTGGAGTGTTTGGCGGGAGGTTTCCTACGAGCAGTACTTC CAWSVWREVSYEQYF
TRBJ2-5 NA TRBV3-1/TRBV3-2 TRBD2 TGTGCCAGCGGGTTTAGCGGGAGGGTAGAGACCCAGTACTTC CASGFSGRVETQYF
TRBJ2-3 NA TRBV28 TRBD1 TGTGCCAGCAGTTTACCCGAGGACAGGTATCCCTCTAGCACAGATACGCAGTATTTT CASSLPEDRYPSSTDTQYF
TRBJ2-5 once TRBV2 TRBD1 TGTGCCAGCAGACCGACAGGGTACGAGACCCAGTACTTC CASRPTGYETQYF
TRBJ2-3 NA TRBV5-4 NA TGTGCCAGCAGCTTACTTACTACGGACACAGATACGCAGTATTTT CASSLLTTDTDTQYF
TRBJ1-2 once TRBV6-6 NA TGTGCCAGCAGGCAAGGCGGGGTTGACTATGGCTACACCTTC CASRQGGVDYGYTF
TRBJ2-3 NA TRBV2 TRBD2 TGTGCCAGCAGCACGACAAAGGGATGGACTAGCGGACAAACAGATACGCAGTATTTT CASSTTKGWTSGQTDTQYF
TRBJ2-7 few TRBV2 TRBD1 TGTGCCAGCAGTGACCCGGCAGGGGGCAATGAGCAGTACTTC CASSDPAGGNEQYF
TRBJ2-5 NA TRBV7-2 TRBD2 TGTGCCAGCAGCTTATTTCTAGCGGGAGTTAAAGAGACCCAGTACTTC CASSLFLAGVKETQYF